The T cell receptor (beta chain) described here comes from a study of blood T cell repertoires in COVID-19. Study at large: COVID-19 samples, acute and convalescent, were from the United States, Italy and Spain.

Germline loops: CDR1 SGHKS, CDR2 YYEKEE (reference sequence). CDR3 length: 15 amino acids. V was clipped by 4 bases and J by 3 bases, with 13 bases between them. Under the authors' procedure: Cell counts per sample came from amplifying reference gene primers. Data came from immunoSEQ multiplex PCR; TCRdb stores just in-frame clones and leaves some out. V and J calls and clone size are as listed in that table; D and trimming were resolved from the DNA. The sample yields about 140,000 clones, 80% to 85% seen once. Sequenced input: peripheral blood. V gene TRBV5-5 combines with J gene TRBJ1-4, with D unresolved. This sequence was found in a human donor in a cohort sampled during active COVID-19. In DNA, the CDR3 is TGTGCCAGCAGCCTGACGGGGAGGTCTAATGAAAAACTGTTTTTT. Translated, it gives CASSLTGRSNEKLFF.